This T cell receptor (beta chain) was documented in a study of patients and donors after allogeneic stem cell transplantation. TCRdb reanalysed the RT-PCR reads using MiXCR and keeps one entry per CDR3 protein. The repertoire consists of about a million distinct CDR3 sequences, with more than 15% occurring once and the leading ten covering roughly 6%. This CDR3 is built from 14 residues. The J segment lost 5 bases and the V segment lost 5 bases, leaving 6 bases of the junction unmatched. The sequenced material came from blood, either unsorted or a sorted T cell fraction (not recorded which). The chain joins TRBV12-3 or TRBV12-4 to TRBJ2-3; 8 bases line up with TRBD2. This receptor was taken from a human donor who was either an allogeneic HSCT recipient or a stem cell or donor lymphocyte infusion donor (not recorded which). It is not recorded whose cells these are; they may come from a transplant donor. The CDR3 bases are TGTGCCAGCAGTCGGACTAGCCGGGGAGATACGCAGTATTTT. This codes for CASSRTSRGDTQYF.